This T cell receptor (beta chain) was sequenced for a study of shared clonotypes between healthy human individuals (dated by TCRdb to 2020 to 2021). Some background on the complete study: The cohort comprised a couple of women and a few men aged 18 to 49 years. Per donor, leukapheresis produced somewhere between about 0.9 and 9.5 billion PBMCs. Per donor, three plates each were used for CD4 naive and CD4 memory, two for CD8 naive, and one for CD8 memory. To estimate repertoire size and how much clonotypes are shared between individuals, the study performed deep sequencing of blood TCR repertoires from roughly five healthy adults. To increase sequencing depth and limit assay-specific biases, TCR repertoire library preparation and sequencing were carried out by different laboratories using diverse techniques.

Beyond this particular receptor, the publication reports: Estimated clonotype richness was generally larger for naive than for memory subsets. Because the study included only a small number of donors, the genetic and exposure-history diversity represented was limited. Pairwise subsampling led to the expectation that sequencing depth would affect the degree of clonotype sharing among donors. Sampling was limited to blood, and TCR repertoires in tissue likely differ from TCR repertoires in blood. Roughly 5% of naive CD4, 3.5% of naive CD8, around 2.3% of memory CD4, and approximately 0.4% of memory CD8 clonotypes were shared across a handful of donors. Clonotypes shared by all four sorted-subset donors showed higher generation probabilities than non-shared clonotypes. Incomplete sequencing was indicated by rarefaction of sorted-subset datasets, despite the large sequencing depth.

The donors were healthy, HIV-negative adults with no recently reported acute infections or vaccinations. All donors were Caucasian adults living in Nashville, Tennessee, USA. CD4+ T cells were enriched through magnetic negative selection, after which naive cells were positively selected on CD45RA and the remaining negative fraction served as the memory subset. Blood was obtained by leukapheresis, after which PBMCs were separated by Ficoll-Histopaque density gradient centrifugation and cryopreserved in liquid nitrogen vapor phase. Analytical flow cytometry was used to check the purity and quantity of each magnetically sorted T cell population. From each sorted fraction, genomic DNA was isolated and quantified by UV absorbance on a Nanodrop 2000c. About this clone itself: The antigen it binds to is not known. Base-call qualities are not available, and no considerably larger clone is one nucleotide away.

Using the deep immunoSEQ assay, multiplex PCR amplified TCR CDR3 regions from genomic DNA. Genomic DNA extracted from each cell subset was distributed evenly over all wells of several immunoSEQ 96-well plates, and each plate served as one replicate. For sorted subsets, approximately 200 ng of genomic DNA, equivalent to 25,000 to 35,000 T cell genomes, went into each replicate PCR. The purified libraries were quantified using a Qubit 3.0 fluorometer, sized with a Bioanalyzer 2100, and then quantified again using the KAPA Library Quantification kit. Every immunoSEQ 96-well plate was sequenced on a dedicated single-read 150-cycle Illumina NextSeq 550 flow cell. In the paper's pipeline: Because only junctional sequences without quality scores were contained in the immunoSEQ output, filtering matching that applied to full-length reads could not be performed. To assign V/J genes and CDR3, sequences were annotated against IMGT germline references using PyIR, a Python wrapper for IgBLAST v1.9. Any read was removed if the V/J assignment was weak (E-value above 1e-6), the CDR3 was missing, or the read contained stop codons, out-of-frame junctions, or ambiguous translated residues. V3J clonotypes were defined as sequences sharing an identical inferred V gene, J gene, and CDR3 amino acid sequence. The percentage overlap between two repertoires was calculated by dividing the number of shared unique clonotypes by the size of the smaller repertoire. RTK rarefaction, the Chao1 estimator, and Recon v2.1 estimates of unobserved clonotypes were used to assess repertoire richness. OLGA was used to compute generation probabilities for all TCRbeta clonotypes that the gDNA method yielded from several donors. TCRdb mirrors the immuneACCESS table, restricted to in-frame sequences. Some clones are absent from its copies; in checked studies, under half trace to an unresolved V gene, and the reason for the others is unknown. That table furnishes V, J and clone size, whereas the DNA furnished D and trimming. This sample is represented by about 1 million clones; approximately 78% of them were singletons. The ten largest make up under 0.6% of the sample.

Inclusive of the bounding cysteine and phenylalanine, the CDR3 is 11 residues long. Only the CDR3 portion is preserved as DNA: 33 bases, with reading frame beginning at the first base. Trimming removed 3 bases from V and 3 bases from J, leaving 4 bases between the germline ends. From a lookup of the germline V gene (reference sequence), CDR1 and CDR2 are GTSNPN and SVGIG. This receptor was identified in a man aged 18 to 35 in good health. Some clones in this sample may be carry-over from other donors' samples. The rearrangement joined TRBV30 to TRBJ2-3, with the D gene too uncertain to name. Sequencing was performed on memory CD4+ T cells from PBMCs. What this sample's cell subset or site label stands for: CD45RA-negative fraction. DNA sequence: TGTGCCTGGAGGGGAACAGATACGCAGTATTTT. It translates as CAWRGTDTQYF.